The T cell receptor (beta chain) described here comes from a study of blood T cell repertoires in COVID-19. The count of this clone is one. The protocol was immunoSEQ multiplex PCR, while the TCRdb copy is restricted to in-frame clones and leaves out a portion. Among about 270,000 clones listed, approximately 86% were seen once. Germline V gene data show CDR1 as SGHTA and CDR2 as FQGNSA. This CDR3 has 15 residues. V gave up 5 bases and J gave up 2 bases; unmatched junction bases: 7. Those who participated ranged in age from about 18 to 95 years and resided in 20 to 25 US areas. The sample comprised PBMCs or T cells enriched from blood (not recorded which). The J gene is TRBJ2-5, the V gene TRBV7-2; 8 positions agree with TRBD2. The sequence was obtained from a woman aged 18-29 years who had recovered from COVID-19. CDR3 in DNA: TGTGCCAGCAGCGCCGGGGGGGAAGCTCAAGAGACCCAGTACTTC. Its protein is CASSAGGEAQETQYF.